This T cell receptor (beta chain) is from a study of control samples from healthy donors and cancer patients. The CDR3 covers 14 residues. The germline gives CDR1 KGHSH, CDR2 LQKENI. V was clipped by 3 bases and J by 3 bases; unmatched bases: 1. The method was immunoSEQ multiplex PCR; TCRdb's version includes in-frame clones alone and lacks a portion of them. The sample holds 170,000 or so clones, around 94% seen once. The chain uses TRBV18 and TRBJ1-4; 7 nucleotides agree with TRBD1. The receptor was isolated from a woman between 18 and 30 years old in good health. The sequencing input was blood. The DNA for the CDR3 is TGTGCCAGCTCACCTGACAGGGCTAATGAAAAACTGTTTTTT. This translates into CASSPDRANEKLFF. Looking up the rest from reference TRBV18 and TRBJ1-4 gives the full variable domain: NAGVMQNPRHLVRRRGQEARLRCSPMKGHSHVYWYRQLPEEGLKFMVYLQKENIIDESGMPKERFSAEFPKEGPSILRIQQVVRGDSAAYFCASSPDRANEKLFFGSGTQLSVL.